The clone carrying this T cell receptor (beta chain) was picked up one time. V lost 6 bases and J lost 4; bases outside the gene matches: 11. The CDR3 loop spans 16 amino acids. Germline CDR1 and CDR2: KGHSH and LQKENI. This sample is drawn from a study of blood T cell repertoires in COVID-19. Produced via immunoSEQ multiplex PCR; TCRdb's table is partial and in-frame only. The data contain about 220,000 clones, almost 90% of them singletons. Recruits, aged roughly 18 to 89 years, lived in 24 US areas. The specimen sequenced was PBMCs or T cells enriched from blood (not recorded which). The rearrangement links TRBV18 to TRBJ1-1, with 10 bases lining up with TRBD1. The sequence was collected from a woman aged 45-65 years with acute COVID-19. DNA for the CDR3: TGTGCCAGCTCCGAAACTATCGGACAGGGGGGCACTGAAGCTTTCTTT. It specifies CASSETIGQGGTEAFF. The full variable domain, its missing parts supplied by reference TRBV18 and TRBJ1-1, is NAGVMQNPRHLVRRRGQEARLRCSPMKGHSHVYWYRQLPEEGLKFMVYLQKENIIDESGMPKERFSAEFPKEGPSILRIQQVVRGDSAAYFCASSETIGQGGTEAFFGQGTRLTVV.